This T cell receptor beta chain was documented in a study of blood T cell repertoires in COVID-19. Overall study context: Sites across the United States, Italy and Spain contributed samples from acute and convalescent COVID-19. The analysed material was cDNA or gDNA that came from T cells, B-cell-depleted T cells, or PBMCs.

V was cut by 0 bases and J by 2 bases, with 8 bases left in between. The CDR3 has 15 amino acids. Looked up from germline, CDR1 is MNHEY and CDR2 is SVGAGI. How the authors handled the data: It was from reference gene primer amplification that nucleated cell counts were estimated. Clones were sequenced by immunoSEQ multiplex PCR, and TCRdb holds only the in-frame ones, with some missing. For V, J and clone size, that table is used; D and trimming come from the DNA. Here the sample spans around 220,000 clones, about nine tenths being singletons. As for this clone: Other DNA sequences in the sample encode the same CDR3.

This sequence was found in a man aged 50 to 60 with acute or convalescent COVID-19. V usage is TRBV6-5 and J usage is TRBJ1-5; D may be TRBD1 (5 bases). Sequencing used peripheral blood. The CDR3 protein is CASSYSGRGNQPQHF. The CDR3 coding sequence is TGTGCCAGCAGTTACTCTGGCAGGGGCAATCAGCCCCAGCATTTT.